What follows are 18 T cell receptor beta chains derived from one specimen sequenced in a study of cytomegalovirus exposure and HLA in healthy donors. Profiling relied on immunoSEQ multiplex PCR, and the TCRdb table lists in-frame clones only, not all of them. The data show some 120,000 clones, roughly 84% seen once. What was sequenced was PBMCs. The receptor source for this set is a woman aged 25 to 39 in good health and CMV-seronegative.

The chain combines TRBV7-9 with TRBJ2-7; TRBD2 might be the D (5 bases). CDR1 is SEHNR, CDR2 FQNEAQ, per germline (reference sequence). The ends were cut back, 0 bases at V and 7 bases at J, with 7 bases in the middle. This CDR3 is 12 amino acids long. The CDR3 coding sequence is TGTGCCAGCAGCTTAGCGTCGGGGGAGCAGTACTTC. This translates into CASSLASGEQYF. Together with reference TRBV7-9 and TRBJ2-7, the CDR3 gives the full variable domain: DTGVSQNPRHKITKRGQNVTFRCDPISEHNRLYWYRQTLGQGPEFLTYFQNEAQLEKSRLLSDRFSAERPKGSFSTLEIQRTEQGDSAMYLCASSLASGEQYFGPGTRLTVT.

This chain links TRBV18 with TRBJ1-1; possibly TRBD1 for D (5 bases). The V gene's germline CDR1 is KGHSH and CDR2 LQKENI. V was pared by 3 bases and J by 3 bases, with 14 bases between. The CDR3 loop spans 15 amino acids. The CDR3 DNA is TGTGCCAGCTCACCGGGGGGATCCCGGGACACTGAAGCTTTCTTT. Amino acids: CASSPGGSRDTEAFF.

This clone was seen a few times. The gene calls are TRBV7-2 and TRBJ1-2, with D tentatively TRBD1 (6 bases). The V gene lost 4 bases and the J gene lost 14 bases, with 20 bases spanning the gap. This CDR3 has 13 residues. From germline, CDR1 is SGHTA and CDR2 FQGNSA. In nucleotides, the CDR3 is TGTGCCAGCAGCTACAGGGTTGGCAGCCCGCTAACCTTC. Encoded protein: CASSYRVGSPLTF.

The CDR3: CASSFPDRGSIGELFF. CDR3 sequence (DNA): TGTGCCAGCAGTTTCCCGGACAGGGGGTCCATCGGGGAGCTGTTTTTT. This sequence joins TRBV6-6 and TRBJ2-2, with 10 nucleotides matching TRBD1. The CDR3 contains 16 residues. CDR1 is MNHNY and CDR2 is SVGAGI in the germline V gene (reference sequence). V trimming: 4 bases; J trimming: 7 bases; junction bases outside the gene matches: 9.

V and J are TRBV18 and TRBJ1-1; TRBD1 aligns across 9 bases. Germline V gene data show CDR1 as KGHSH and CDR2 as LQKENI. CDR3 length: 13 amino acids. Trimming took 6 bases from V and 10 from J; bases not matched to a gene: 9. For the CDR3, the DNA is TGTGCCAGCTCCCTTCAGGACAGGGGAAGAGCTTTCTTT. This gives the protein CASSLQDRGRAFF.

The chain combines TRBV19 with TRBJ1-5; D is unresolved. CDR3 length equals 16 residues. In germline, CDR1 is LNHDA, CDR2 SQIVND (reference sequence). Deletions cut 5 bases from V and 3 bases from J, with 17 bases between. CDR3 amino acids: CASSDLAGKVNQPQHF. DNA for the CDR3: TGTGCCAGTAGTGACCTGGCAGGAAAGGTCAATCAGCCCCAGCATTTT.

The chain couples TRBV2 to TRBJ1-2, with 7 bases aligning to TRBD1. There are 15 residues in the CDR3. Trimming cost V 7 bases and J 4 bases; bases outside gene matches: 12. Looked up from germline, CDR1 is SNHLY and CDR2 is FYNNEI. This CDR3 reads CASTGTARPGYGYTF. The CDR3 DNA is TGTGCCAGCACTGGGACAGCCCGTCCGGGCTATGGCTACACCTTC.

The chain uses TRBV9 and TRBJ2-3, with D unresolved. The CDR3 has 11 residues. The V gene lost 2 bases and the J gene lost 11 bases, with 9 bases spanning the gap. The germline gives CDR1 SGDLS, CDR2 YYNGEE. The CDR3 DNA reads TGTGCCAGCAGCGTTACTTATGAGCAGTATTTT. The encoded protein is CASSVTYEQYF.

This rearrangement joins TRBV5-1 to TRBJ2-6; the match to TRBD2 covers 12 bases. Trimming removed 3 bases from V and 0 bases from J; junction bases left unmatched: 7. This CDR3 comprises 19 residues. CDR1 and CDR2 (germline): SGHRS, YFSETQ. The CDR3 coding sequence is TGCGCCAGCAGCTCAATGCTAGCGGGGGGGCCCTCTGGGGCCAACGTCCTGACTTTC. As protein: CASSSMLAGGPSGANVLTF.

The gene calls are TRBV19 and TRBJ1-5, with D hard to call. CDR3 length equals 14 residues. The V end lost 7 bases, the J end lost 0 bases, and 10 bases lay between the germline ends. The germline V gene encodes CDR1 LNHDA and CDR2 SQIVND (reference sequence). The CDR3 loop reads CASKAGSSNQPQHF. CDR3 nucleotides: TGTGCCAGTAAGGCAGGCTCTAGCAATCAGCCCCAGCATTTT.

CDR3 protein: CASSPRGGIGGNTIYF. Written as DNA, the CDR3 is TGTGCCAGCAGTCCTCGAGGGGGTATCGGTGGAAACACCATATATTTT. The rearrangement uses TRBV27 and TRBJ1-3; TRBD1 might be the D (6 bases). This CDR3 region has 16 residues. Looked up from germline, CDR1 is MNHEY and CDR2 is SMNVEV (reference sequence). Trimming took 5 bases from V and 3 from J, leaving 17 bases between them.

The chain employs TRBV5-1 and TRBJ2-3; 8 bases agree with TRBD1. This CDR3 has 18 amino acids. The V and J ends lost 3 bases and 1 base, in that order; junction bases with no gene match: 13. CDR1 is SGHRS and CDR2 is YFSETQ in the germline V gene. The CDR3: CASSSRTGRVGGTDTQYF. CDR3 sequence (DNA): TGCGCCAGCAGCTCTCGGACAGGGCGTGTAGGAGGCACAGATACGCAGTATTTT.

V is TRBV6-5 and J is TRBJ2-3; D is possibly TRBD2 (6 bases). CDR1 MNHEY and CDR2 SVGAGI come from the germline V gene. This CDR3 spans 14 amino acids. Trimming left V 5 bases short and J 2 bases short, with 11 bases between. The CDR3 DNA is TGTGCCAGCAGTCGCGGGGAAAACACAGATACGCAGTATTTT. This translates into CASSRGENTDTQYF.

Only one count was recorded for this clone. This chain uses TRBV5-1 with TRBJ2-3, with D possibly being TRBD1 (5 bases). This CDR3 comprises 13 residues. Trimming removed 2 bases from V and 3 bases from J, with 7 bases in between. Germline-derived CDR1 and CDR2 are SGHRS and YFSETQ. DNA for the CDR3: TGCGCCAGCAGCTTTGGGGCAACAGATACGCAGTATTTT. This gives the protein CASSFGATDTQYF.

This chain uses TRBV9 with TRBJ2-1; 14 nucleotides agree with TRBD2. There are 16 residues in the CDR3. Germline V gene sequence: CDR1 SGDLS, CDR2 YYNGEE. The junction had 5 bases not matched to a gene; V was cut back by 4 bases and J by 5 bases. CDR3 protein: CASSPRLAGGNNEQFF. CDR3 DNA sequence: TGTGCCAGCAGCCCCCGACTAGCGGGGGGGAACAATGAGCAGTTCTTC.

CDR3 in DNA: TGTGCCAGCAGCCCCCGCCGAGCGAACACCGGGGAGCTGTTTTTT. Translated, it gives CASSPRRANTGELFF. The chain joins TRBV13 to TRBJ2-2; D ambiguous. Trimming took 5 bases from V and 0 from J, leaving 10 bases between them. Germline V gene data show CDR1 as PRHDT and CDR2 as FYEKMQ (reference sequence). CDR3 length: 15 amino acids.

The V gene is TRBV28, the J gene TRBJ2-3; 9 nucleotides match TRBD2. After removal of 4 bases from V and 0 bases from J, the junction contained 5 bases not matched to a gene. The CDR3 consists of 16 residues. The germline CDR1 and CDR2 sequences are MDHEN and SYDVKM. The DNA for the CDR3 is TGTGCCAGCAGTTCACTAGCGGGTCCGAGCACAGATACGCAGTATTTT. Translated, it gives CASSSLAGPSTDTQYF.

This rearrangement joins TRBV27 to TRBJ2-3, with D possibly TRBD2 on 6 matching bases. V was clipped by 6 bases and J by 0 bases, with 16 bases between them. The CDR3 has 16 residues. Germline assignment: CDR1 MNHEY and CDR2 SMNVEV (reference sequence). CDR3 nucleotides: TGTGCCAGCAGCTTCGTAGCGGTTCTTAGCACAGATACGCAGTATTTT. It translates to CASSFVAVLSTDTQYF.